Following are 4 T cell receptor beta chains from one sample sequenced in a study of CD4 T cells in relation to SARS-CoV-2 and coronaviruses. The unexposed donors gave CD4+ T cells in about 2011-2019, prior to COVID-19. Isolation of CD4+ T cells took place after less than 11 days in culture. TCRdb's copy holds only in-frame clones and misses some; the assay was immunoSEQ multiplex PCR. Of about 21,000 clones detected, around 78% appear once; the ten largest clones hold about a sixth. What these receptors recognize is not known. The sequenced sample was CD4+ T cells from PBMCs, cultured in vitro. The source of these receptors is a human donor in good health.

This clone was recorded only once. The rearrangement uses TRBV5-1 and TRBJ2-1, with TRBD2 matching over 11 bases. Germline CDR1 is SGHRS and CDR2 is YFSETQ. The ends lost 4 bases at V and 6 bases at J; junction bases unmatched: 9. The CDR3 spans 16 residues. CDR3 residues: CASSIRTSGLSNEQFF. The DNA for the CDR3 is TGCGCCAGCAGCATACGGACTAGCGGGTTAAGCAATGAGCAGTTCTTC.

This chain connects TRBV5-1 to TRBJ1-2, with 8 bases lining up with TRBD1. This CDR3 comprises 14 residues. The J segment lost 4 bases and the V segment lost 1 base, leaving 3 bases of the junction unmatched. Germline CDR1 is SGHRS and CDR2 is YFSETQ. CDR3 in amino acids: CASSLPTGVYGYTF. DNA for the CDR3: TGCGCCAGCAGCTTGCCGACAGGGGTCTATGGCTACACCTTC.

The J gene is TRBJ2-1, the V gene TRBV10-3; 9 nucleotides match TRBD2. This CDR3 is built from 17 residues. Germline CDR1 and CDR2: ENHRY and SYGVKD. Trimming took 2 bases from V and 9 from J; bases not matched to a gene: 14. DNA of the CDR3: TGTGCCATCAGTGAGGCGAAGGGTCCTAGCGGGACCGTTGAGCAGTTCTTC. As protein: CAISEAKGPSGTVEQFF.

This clone has more than one count but fewer than ten. The chain has TRBV5-6 and TRBJ1-2; TRBD1 agrees at 12 bases. The CDR3 extends over 16 amino acids. J was trimmed by 8 bases and V by 1 base; bases with no gene match: 9. The germline V gene encodes CDR1 SGHDT and CDR2 YYEEEE. CDR3 sequence (DNA): TGTGCCAGCAGCTTGAATCGGGACAGGGGGCGATTAGGCTACACCTTC. It encodes CASSLNRDRGRLGYTF. The full variable domain, rest sourced from reference TRBV5-6 and TRBJ1-2, is DAGVTQSPTHLIKTRGQQVTLRCSPKSGHDTVSWYQQALGQGPQFIFQYYEEEERQRGNFPDRFSGHQFPNYSSELNVNALLLGDSALYLCASSLNRDRGRLGYTFGSGTRLTVV.